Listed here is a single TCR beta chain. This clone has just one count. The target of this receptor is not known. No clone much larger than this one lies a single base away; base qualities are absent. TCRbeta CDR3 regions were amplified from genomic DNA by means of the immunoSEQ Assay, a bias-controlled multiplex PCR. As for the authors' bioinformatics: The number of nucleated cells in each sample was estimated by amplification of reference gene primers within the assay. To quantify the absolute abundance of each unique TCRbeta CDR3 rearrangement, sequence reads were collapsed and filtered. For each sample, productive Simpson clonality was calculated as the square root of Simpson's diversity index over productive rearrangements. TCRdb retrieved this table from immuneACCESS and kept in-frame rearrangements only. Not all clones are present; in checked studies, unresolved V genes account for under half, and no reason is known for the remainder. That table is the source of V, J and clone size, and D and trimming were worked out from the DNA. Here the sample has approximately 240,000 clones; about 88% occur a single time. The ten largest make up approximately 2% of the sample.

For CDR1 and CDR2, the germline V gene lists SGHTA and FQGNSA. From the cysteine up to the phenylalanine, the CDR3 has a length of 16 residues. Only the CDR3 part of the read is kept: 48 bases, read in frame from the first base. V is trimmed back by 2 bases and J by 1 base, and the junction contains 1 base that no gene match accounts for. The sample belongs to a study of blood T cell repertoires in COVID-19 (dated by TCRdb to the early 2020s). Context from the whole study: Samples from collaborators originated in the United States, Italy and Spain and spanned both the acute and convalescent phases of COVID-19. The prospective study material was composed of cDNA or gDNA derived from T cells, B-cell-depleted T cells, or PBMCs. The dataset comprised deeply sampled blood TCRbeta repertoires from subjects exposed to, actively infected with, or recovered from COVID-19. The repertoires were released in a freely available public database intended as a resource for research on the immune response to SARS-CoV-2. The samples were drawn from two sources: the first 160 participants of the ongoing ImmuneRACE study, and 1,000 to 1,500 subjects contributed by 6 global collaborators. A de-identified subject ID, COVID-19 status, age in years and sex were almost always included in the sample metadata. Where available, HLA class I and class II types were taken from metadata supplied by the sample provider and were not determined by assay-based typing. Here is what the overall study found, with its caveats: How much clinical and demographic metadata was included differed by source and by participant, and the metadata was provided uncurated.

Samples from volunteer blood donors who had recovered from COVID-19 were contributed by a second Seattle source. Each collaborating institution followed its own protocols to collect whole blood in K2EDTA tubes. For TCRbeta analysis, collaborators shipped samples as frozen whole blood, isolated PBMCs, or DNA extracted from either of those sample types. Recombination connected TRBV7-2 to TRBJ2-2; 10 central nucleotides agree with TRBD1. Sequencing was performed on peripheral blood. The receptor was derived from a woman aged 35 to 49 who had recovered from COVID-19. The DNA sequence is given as TGTGCCAGCAGCTTAAGGACAGGGGGGAACACCGGGGAGCTGTTTTTT. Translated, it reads CASSLRTGGNTGELFF.